This T cell receptor beta chain emerged from a study of cytomegalovirus exposure and HLA in healthy donors. At sampling all donors were nominally healthy, likely with unrecorded immune exposures. The CDR3 runs to 17 residues. Germline V gives CDR1 SGHRS, CDR2 YFSETQ. V was pared by 4 bases and J by 4 bases, with 22 bases between. With 60 Vbeta and 13 Jbeta primers, the PCR was carried out. TCRdb keeps only in-frame clones here, not all; method: immunoSEQ multiplex PCR. The table counts about 200,000 clones; approximately 0.74% lies in the top ten. Input material: PBMCs. The source of this sequence is a boy younger than 18 in good health and CMV-seronegative. The genes are TRBV5-1 and TRBJ2-3; D is unclear. The CDR3 DNA sequence: TGCGCCAGCAGCCCCGAGTTTGAGAGCATACGGTCAGATACGCAGTATTTT. Its translation is CASSPEFESIRSDTQYF.